Presented here are 18 T cell receptor beta chains from one specimen sequenced in a study of T cell changes during pregnancy in multiple sclerosis. Assay: immunoSEQ multiplex PCR; the TCRdb copy retains only in-frame clones and omits some. This sample has roughly 49,000 clones, with 85% to 95% found just once. Sequences were derived from CD8+ T cells from peripheral blood mononuclear cells, sampled after pregnancy. These TCRs come from a female donor with multiple sclerosis, enrolled in a pregnancy study.

The chain recombines TRBV9 with TRBJ1-2, with TRBD1 identical over 9 bases. This CDR3 spans 15 amino acids. Germline CDR1 and CDR2: SGDLS and YYNGEE. With 0 bases clipped from V and 4 bases from J, the junction kept 4 bases outside the gene matches. CDR3 residues: CASSVGDRDIYGYTF. The CDR3 DNA follows: TGTGCCAGCAGCGTAGGGGACAGGGACATCTATGGCTACACCTTC.

This clone is a singleton in its sample. The V call is TRBV6-1, the J call TRBJ2-2; the D gene is possibly TRBD1 (6 bases). This CDR3 has 15 residues. V shed 3 bases and J shed 5 bases, with 13 bases lying between them. CDR1 is MNHNS, CDR2 SASEGT, per germline. Written as DNA, the CDR3 is TGTGCCAGCAGTGACCCCTACAGGGTAACCGGGGAGCTGTTTTTT. Translation: CASSDPYRVTGELFF.

The chain is built from TRBV2 and TRBJ1-2, with D possibly matching TRBD1 (5 bases). The CDR3 has 14 amino acids. V lost 11 bases and J 1 base, leaving 17 bases between the germline ends. Germline V gene data show CDR1 as SNHLY and CDR2 as FYNNEI. CDR3 region: CAAREGSINYGYTF. The CDR3 coding sequence is TGTGCCGCCCGGGAGGGGTCCATTAACTATGGCTACACCTTC.

The chain combines TRBV28 with TRBJ1-5, with a possible D match to TRBD1 (5 bases). This CDR3 has 15 residues. V shed 2 bases and J shed 5 bases, with 13 bases lying between them. In germline, CDR1 is MDHEN, CDR2 SYDVKM. The CDR3 region is CASSLGLLGDQPQHF. The CDR3 bases are TGTGCCAGCAGTTTAGGGTTGTTAGGGGATCAGCCCCAGCATTTT.

The chain links TRBV30 to TRBJ2-1; 8 nucleotides agree with TRBD2. CDR3 length: 19 residues. The V and J ends lost 0 bases and 2 bases, in that order; junction bases with no gene match: 15. Germline V gene data show CDR1 as GTSNPN and CDR2 as SVGIG (reference sequence). Here the CDR3 DNA reads TGTGCCTGGAGTGTTAGTCGAGCGGGAGTAATTATCACCTACAATGAGCAGTTCTTC. It specifies CAWSVSRAGVIITYNEQFF.

This clone was detected only once. The J gene is TRBJ2-1, the V gene TRBV2; 12 nucleotides line up with TRBD2. CDR3 size: 19 residues. After removal of 3 bases from V and 0 bases from J, the junction contained 9 bases not matched to a gene. CDR1 is SNHLY, CDR2 FYNNEI, per germline. CDR3 in amino acids: CASSEPSGGVSSSYNEQFF. The CDR3, as DNA: TGTGCCAGCAGTGAGCCTAGCGGGGGGGTTTCAAGCTCCTACAATGAGCAGTTCTTC.

This clone was recorded once. The chain couples TRBV27 to TRBJ2-7; 7 bases line up with TRBD1. CDR1 and CDR2 (germline): MNHEY, SMNVEV (reference sequence). V lost 5 bases and J lost 2; bases outside the gene matches: 6. The CDR3 is 14 amino acids. Here the CDR3 DNA reads TGTGCCAGCAGTCCCGTCGGACAGGCCTACGAGCAGTACTTC. Encoded protein: CASSPVGQAYEQYF.

V usage is TRBV27 and J usage is TRBJ2-7; D possibly corresponds to TRBD1 (6 bases). Trimming removed 6 bases from V and 6 bases from J, with 18 bases in between. Germline V lookup: CDR1 MNHEY, CDR2 SMNVEV (reference sequence). The CDR3 runs 14 residues. CDR3 DNA: TGTGCCAGCAGCTTAAACAGGGTGACCTCCGAGCAGTACTTC. Its protein product is CASSLNRVTSEQYF.

This clone has just one count. As DNA, the CDR3 is TGTGCCAGCAGCTTGGGGACAGGGACCTCCCTACCCCTCTACGAGCAGTACTTC. Translating it yields CASSLGTGTSLPLYEQYF. The V call is TRBV11-2, the J call TRBJ2-7, with 9 bases that match TRBD1. The length of the CDR3 is 18 residues. From germline, CDR1 is SGHAT and CDR2 FQNNGV. V lost 3 bases, J lost 3 bases, and 15 bases stayed unmatched.

The chain carries TRBV30 and TRBJ2-7; 9 bases match TRBD1. V was pared by 3 bases and J by 7 bases, with 7 bases of the junction left unmatched. CDR3 length: 13 residues. The V gene's germline CDR1 is GTSNPN and CDR2 SVGIG (reference sequence). The CDR3 region has the DNA TGTGCCTGGAGACCCGGGACAGGGTCGGAGCAGTACTTC. Translating it yields CAWRPGTGSEQYF.

Only one count was recorded for this clone. The chain uses TRBV6-1 and TRBJ2-1; D is undetermined. The CDR3 has 12 residues. Trimming pared 3 bases from V and 8 bases from J, leaving 8 bases between. The germline gives CDR1 MNHNS, CDR2 SASEGT. CDR3 loop: CASSDPSDEQFF. The CDR3 bases are TGTGCCAGCAGTGACCCCAGCGATGAGCAGTTCTTC.

J is TRBJ1-2 and V is TRBV28, with D uncertain. Germline CDR1 reads MDHEN; CDR2 reads SYDVKM. The CDR3 loop spans 13 amino acids. V was cut by 9 bases and J by 1 base, with 12 bases left in between. CDR3 sequence: CASTEVFNYGYTF. The CDR3 region has the DNA TGTGCCAGTACAGAAGTTTTTAACTATGGCTACACCTTC.

This chain uses TRBV30 with TRBJ2-1; possibly TRBD2 for D (5 bases). V gave up 4 bases and J gave up 6 bases, with 13 bases separating them. Germline CDR1 GTSNPN, CDR2 SVGIG (reference sequence). This CDR3 is built from 13 residues. CDR3 sequence (DNA): TGTGCCTGGACTAGCTCATCCGCCAATGAGCAGTTCTTC. Translated: CAWTSSSANEQFF. Supplemented by reference TRBV30 and TRBJ2-1, the full variable domain reads SQTIHQWPATLVQPVGSPLSLECTVEGTSNPNLYWYRQAAGRGLQLLFYSVGIGQISSEVPQNLSASRPQDRQFILSSKKLLLSDSGFYLCAWTSSSANEQFFGPGTRLTVL.

The rearrangement links TRBV19 to TRBJ1-1; TRBD1 is a possible D gene (6 bases). In germline, CDR1 is LNHDA, CDR2 SQIVND (reference sequence). This CDR3 spans 12 amino acids. Trimming shortened V by 9 bases and J by 1 base, and 9 bases separated the two germline ends. The CDR3 nucleotides are TGTGCCAGCATACAGGGGAACACTGAAGCTTTCTTT. Protein sequence: CASIQGNTEAFF. Based on the CDR3 plus reference TRBV19 and TRBJ1-1, the full variable domain is DGGITQSPKYLFRKEGQNVTLSCEQNLNHDAMYWYRQDPGQGLRLIYYSQIVNDFQKGDIAEGYSVSREKKESFPLTVTSAQKNPTAFYLCASIQGNTEAFFGQGTRLTVV.

In DNA, the CDR3 is TGCAGCGTTGAATTAGCGGGAGGGCCTACTCCCCAAGAGACCCAGTACTTC. Translating it yields CSVELAGGPTPQETQYF. The chain joins TRBV29-1 to TRBJ2-5; 11 bases match TRBD2. The CDR3 is 17 residues long. V shed 2 bases and J 1 base; nucleotides not matched to a gene: 9. Germline V lookup: CDR1 SQVTM, CDR2 ANQGSEA.

The rearrangement links TRBV7-3 to TRBJ2-3; 12 bases fit TRBD2. The V gene end was trimmed by 5 bases and the J gene end by 2 bases; junction bases not matched to a gene: 5. The CDR3 has 16 residues. Germline V gene data show CDR1 as SGHTA and CDR2 as FQGTGA. This chain's CDR3 is CASSIGLAGPTDTQYF. CDR3 DNA sequence: TGTGCCAGCAGCATCGGACTAGCGGGACCCACAGATACGCAGTATTTT.

This CDR3 reads CASSLAQGNNEQFF. DNA of the CDR3: TGTGCCAGCAGCTTGGCACAGGGGAACAATGAGCAGTTCTTC. This chain connects TRBV5-5 to TRBJ2-1; 7 bases line up with TRBD1. From germline, CDR1 is SGHKS and CDR2 YYEKEE (reference sequence). This CDR3 is 14 amino acids long. V lost 0 bases to trimming and J lost 5 bases; unmatched junction nucleotides: 2. The whole variable domain, filled in from reference TRBV5-5 and TRBJ2-1, reads DAGVTQSPTHLIKTRGQQVTLRCSPISGHKSVSWYQQVLGQGPQFIFQYYEKEERGRGNFPDRFSARQFPNYSSELNVNALLLGDSALYLCASSLAQGNNEQFFGPGTRLTVL.

The count of this clone is one. The chain joins TRBV9 to TRBJ1-2; TRBD1 agrees at 8 bases. The CDR3 contains 13 residues. V was pared by 3 bases and J by 7 bases, with 5 bases of the junction left unmatched. Germline V CDR1 and CDR2: SGDLS, YYNGEE. The CDR3 DNA follows: TGTGCCAGCAGCGCCGACAGGGGATGTGGCTACACCTTC. Encoded protein: CASSADRGCGYTF.